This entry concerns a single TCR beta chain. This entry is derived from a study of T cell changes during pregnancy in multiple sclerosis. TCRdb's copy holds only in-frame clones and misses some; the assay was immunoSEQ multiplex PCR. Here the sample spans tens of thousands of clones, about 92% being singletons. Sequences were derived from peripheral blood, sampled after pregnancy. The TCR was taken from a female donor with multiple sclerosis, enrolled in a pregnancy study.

The CDR3 sequence: CASSEGLAGTDTQYF. The CDR3 region has the DNA TGCGCCAGCAGTGAAGGTCTAGCGGGGACAGATACGCAGTATTTT. The chain carries TRBV10-2 and TRBJ2-3; TRBD2 matches at 9 bases. J lost 3 bases, V lost 3 bases, and 4 bases had no gene match. Germline V gene lookup returns CDR1 WSHSY and CDR2 SAAADI. The CDR3 has 15 residues.